The sequence of this T cell receptor (beta chain) was determined in a study of blood T cell repertoires in COVID-19 (dated by TCRdb to 2018 to 2020). For the wider study: Collaborator samples came from the United States, Italy and Spain and covered acute and convalescent phases of COVID-19. The prospective study material was composed of cDNA or gDNA derived from T cells, B-cell-depleted T cells, or PBMCs. The dataset comprised deeply sampled blood TCRbeta repertoires from subjects exposed to, actively infected with, or recovered from COVID-19. A freely available public database, intended as a resource for researchers studying the immune response to SARS-CoV-2, is where the repertoires were released. Samples came from the ongoing ImmuneRACE study (first 160 participants) plus 1,254 subjects from 6 global collaborators. Sample metadata almost always included a de-identified subject ID, COVID-19 status, age in years and sex. Where available, HLA class I and class II types were taken from metadata supplied by the sample provider and were not determined by assay-based typing. Points the paper makes about the study in general: Clinical and demographic metadata were provided uncurated, with the amount varying by source and participant.

Remarks on this clone: What antigen it recognizes has not been identified. Base qualities are not provided; no much larger clone lies one nucleotide away.

Collaborating institutions collected whole blood in K2EDTA tubes following their own protocols. Collaborator samples were shipped for TCRbeta analysis as frozen whole blood, isolated PBMCs, or DNA extracted from either sample type. Reading the germline V gene gives CDR1 SGHRS and CDR2 YFSETQ. After removal of 0 bases from V and 5 bases from J, the junction retains 6 bases not matched to a gene. The CDR3 sequence holds 15 residues, the cysteine and phenylalanine included. Kept here is only the CDR3 DNA, which spans 45 bases and is read in frame from base 1. The immunoSEQ Assay, a bias-controlled multiplex PCR, was used to amplify TCRbeta CDR3 regions from genomic DNA. On the study's bioinformatics: The number of nucleated cells in each sample was estimated by amplification of reference gene primers within the assay. To quantify the absolute abundance of each unique TCRbeta CDR3 rearrangement, sequence reads were collapsed and filtered. For each sample, productive Simpson clonality was calculated by taking the square root of Simpson's diversity index across productive rearrangements. TCRdb stores this immuneACCESS table with in-frame sequences only. Part of the clones is absent; in the studies checked, under half of the shortfall reflects unresolved V genes, and no reason is known for the rest. V and J calls and clone size are as listed in that table; D and trimming were resolved from the DNA. This sample comprises around 93,000 clones, roughly four fifths of them detected only once. The ten biggest clones cover 4.1% of the sample.

The chain links TRBV5-1 with TRBJ1-2; 8 central bases correspond to TRBD1. Source material: peripheral blood. The clonotype comes from a man aged 60 to 69 with acute or convalescent COVID-19. This receptor carries the CDR3 CASSLGQGAGYGYTF. The DNA reads TGCGCCAGCAGCTTGGGGCAGGGGGCCGGTTATGGCTACACCTTC.